This entry describes one T cell receptor (beta chain). TCRdb independently ran MiXCR on the RT-PCR reads; one entry per CDR3 protein. There are around 90,000 distinct CDR3 sequences in the sample; roughly 48% occur only once, and 50% to 75% lies in the top ten. The data stem from a study of patients and donors after allogeneic stem cell transplantation. From germline, CDR1 is MDHEN and CDR2 SYDVKM. The CDR3 contains 13 residues. Trimming stripped 6 bases from V and 4 bases from J, with 12 bases between. J is TRBJ1-2 and V is TRBV28; a possible D gene is TRBD1 (6 bases). Sequences were obtained from blood, either unsorted or a sorted T cell fraction (not recorded which). The clonotype originates from a human donor who was either an allogeneic HSCT recipient or a stem cell or donor lymphocyte infusion donor (not recorded which). It is not recorded whose cells these are; they may come from a transplant donor. CDR3 sequence: CASRRQAPYGYTF. The CDR3 region has the DNA TGTGCCAGCAGACGACAGGCCCCCTATGGCTACACCTTC.